What follows are 17 T cell receptor beta chains derived from one specimen sequenced in a study of cytomegalovirus exposure and HLA in healthy donors. With 60 Vbeta and 13 Jbeta primers, the PCR was carried out. The repertoire was sequenced with immunoSEQ multiplex PCR; TCRdb's copy has only in-frame clones and lacks some. This table holds roughly 120,000 clones, around 70% found once. The specimen sequenced was PBMCs. These receptor sequences come from a woman aged 40 to 50 in good health and CMV-seropositive.

V gene TRBV28 combines with J gene TRBJ2-3; 11 nucleotides agree with TRBD2. The germline V gene encodes CDR1 MDHEN and CDR2 SYDVKM. The CDR3 sequence is 17 residues long. After removal of 6 bases from V and 15 bases from J, the junction contained 23 bases not matched to a gene. The CDR3 region is CASRGGTSGYYTNTPYF. As DNA, the CDR3 is TGTGCCAGCAGGGGGGGGACTAGCGGATATTACACAAATACGCCCTATTTT. Together with reference TRBV28 and TRBJ2-3, the CDR3 gives the full variable domain: DVKVTQSSRYLVKRTGEKVFLECVQDMDHENMFWYRQDPGLGLRLIYFSYDVKMKEKGDIPEGYSVSREKKERFSLILESASTNQTSMYLCASRGGTSGYYTNTPYFGPGTRLTVL.

As to this clone: Other DNA sequences in the sample encode the same CDR3. The CDR3 coding sequence is TGTGCCAGCTCACCGCAGGGCTCTGGAAACACCATATATTTT. Amino acids: CASSPQGSGNTIYF. The V call is TRBV18, the J call TRBJ1-3; D is perhaps TRBD1 (5 bases). CDR1 KGHSH and CDR2 LQKENI come from the germline V gene. Between the trimmed V and J ends, which lost 3 bases and 0 bases, there was a span of 6 bases. This CDR3 is 14 amino acids long.

Only a few counts were recorded for this clone. The chain recombines TRBV28 with TRBJ1-2; 8 bases are a match to TRBD1. CDR3 length: 13 residues. The ends lost 4 bases at V and 6 bases at J; junction bases unmatched: 4. In germline, CDR1 is MDHEN, CDR2 SYDVKM. The CDR3 loop is CASSSTGGDGYTF. The DNA for the CDR3 is TGTGCCAGCAGTTCCACAGGGGGTGATGGCTACACCTTC.

In regard to this clone: Within the sample, other DNA sequences also encode this same CDR3. The chain employs TRBV19 and TRBJ2-1; TRBD2 aligns across 11 bases. CDR1 LNHDA and CDR2 SQIVND come from the germline V gene (reference sequence). CDR3 length: 14 residues. Trimming at V came to 5 bases and at J to 7 bases, leaving 4 bases not matched to a gene. Here the CDR3 reads CASSLLAGENEQFF. The DNA for the CDR3 is TGTGCCAGTAGTTTACTAGCGGGGGAGAATGAGCAGTTCTTC.

The chain has TRBV18 and TRBJ1-1; 9 bases fit TRBD1. This CDR3 has 16 residues. Germline loops: CDR1 KGHSH, CDR2 LQKENI. J was trimmed by 4 bases and V by 6 bases; bases with no gene match: 12. CDR3 protein: CASSRQGQGMGTEAFF. The CDR3 nucleotides read TGTGCCAGCTCTCGCCAAGGACAGGGGATGGGCACTGAAGCTTTCTTT.

The V gene is TRBV7-9, the J gene TRBJ2-1; possible D gene TRBD2, 6 bases. This CDR3 contains 13 residues. In germline, CDR1 is SEHNR, CDR2 FQNEAQ (reference sequence). Trimming removed 6 bases from V and 7 bases from J, with 13 bases in between. This CDR3 reads CASRRWEANEQFF. CDR3 DNA sequence: TGTGCCAGCAGGCGGTGGGAGGCTAATGAGCAGTTCTTC.

This clone was seen a handful of times. J is TRBJ1-1 and V is TRBV2; 7 nucleotides align to TRBD1. V lost 7 bases, J lost 2 bases, and 4 bases stayed unmatched. Germline V CDR1 and CDR2: SNHLY, FYNNEI. The CDR3 contains 13 residues. Here the CDR3 DNA reads TGTGCCAGCACCCGACAGGGTAACACTGAAGCTTTCTTT. This sequence encodes CASTRQGNTEAFF.

The chain couples TRBV4-1 to TRBJ2-6; 9 nucleotides agree with TRBD1. Germline V gives CDR1 MGHRA, CDR2 YSYEKL. With 4 bases clipped from V and 3 bases from J, the junction kept 7 bases outside the gene matches. The CDR3 totals 17 residues. The CDR3 sequence: CASSPRDRDRGANVLTF. As DNA, the CDR3 is TGCGCCAGCAGCCCCCGGGACAGGGATCGTGGGGCCAACGTCCTGACTTTC.

The chain links TRBV6-1 to TRBJ2-6; the D gene is possibly TRBD2 (6 bases). V was clipped by 11 bases and J by 0 bases, with 8 bases between them. Germline-derived CDR1 and CDR2 are MNHNS and SASEGT. The CDR3 sequence is 13 residues long. As DNA, the CDR3 is TGTGCCGGGACTTCCTCTGGGGCCAACGTCCTGACTTTC. This sequence encodes CAGTSSGANVLTF.

CDR3 amino acids: CASSAQTGAYTEAFF. The DNA for the CDR3 is TGTGCCAGCAGTGCTCAGACAGGGGCGTACACTGAAGCTTTCTTT. The chain is built from TRBV6-4 and TRBJ1-1; 8 positions match TRBD1. The CDR3 loop spans 15 amino acids. The V segment lost 4 bases and the J segment 3 bases; nucleotides outside the gene matches: 7. Germline V lookup: CDR1 MRHNA, CDR2 SNTAGT.

V usage is TRBV5-1 and J usage is TRBJ2-1; 7 nucleotides match TRBD2. J lost 2 bases, V lost 7 bases, and 6 bases had no gene match. Germline CDR1 and CDR2: SGHRS and YFSETQ. This CDR3 region has 14 residues. The CDR3 loop reads CASGEGHTYNEQFF. For the CDR3, the DNA is TGCGCCAGCGGGGAGGGCCATACCTACAATGAGCAGTTCTTC.

The chain combines TRBV7-3 with TRBJ2-1, with 9 positions matching TRBD2. Germline V gene data show CDR1 as SGHTA and CDR2 as FQGTGA. The CDR3 runs to 15 residues. V lost 5 bases to trimming and J lost 6 bases; unmatched junction nucleotides: 8. The CDR3 DNA reads as TGTGCCAGCAGCCCGCTCGCGGGGGGGCTCAATGAGCAGTTCTTC. Residues: CASSPLAGGLNEQFF. Full variable domain (rest looked up from reference TRBV7-3 and TRBJ2-1): GAGVSQTPSNKVTEKGKYVELRCDPISGHTALYWYRQSLGQGPEFLIYFQGTGAADDSGLPNDRFFAVRPEGSVSTLKIQRTERGDSAVYLCASSPLAGGLNEQFFGPGTRLTVL.

The J gene is TRBJ1-2, the V gene TRBV5-1; 7 positions match TRBD1. The germline V gene encodes CDR1 SGHRS and CDR2 YFSETQ. The CDR3 covers 13 residues. After removal of 0 bases from V and 8 bases from J, the junction contained 4 bases not matched to a gene. CDR3 DNA: TGCGCCAGCAGCTTGGGGGACAGTAAAGGCTACACCTTC. Residues: CASSLGDSKGYTF.

CDR3 loop: CASRVQDRIEKLFF. The DNA of the CDR3 is TGTGCCAGCAGGGTACAGGATAGAATTGAAAAACTGTTTTTT. The chain links TRBV2 to TRBJ1-4, with D maybe TRBD1 (5 bases). Trimming removed 6 bases from V and 7 bases from J, with 15 bases in between. In germline, CDR1 is SNHLY, CDR2 FYNNEI. The CDR3 spans 14 residues.

The chain uses TRBV2 and TRBJ1-1; maybe TRBD1 (6 bases). Trimming pared 11 bases from V and 1 base from J, leaving 14 bases between. The V gene's germline CDR1 is SNHLY and CDR2 FYNNEI. CDR3 size: 13 residues. Written as DNA, the CDR3 is TGTGCCGGGGGGGCATATCGGAACACTGAAGCTTTCTTT. Translated, it gives CAGGAYRNTEAFF. Looking up the rest from reference TRBV2 and TRBJ1-1 gives the full variable domain: EPEVTQTPSHQVTQMGQEVILRCVPISNHLYFYWYRQILGQKVEFLVSFYNNEISEKSEIFDDQFSVERPDGSNFTLKIRSTKLEDSAMYFCAGGAYRNTEAFFGQGTRLTVV.

V and J are TRBV5-1 and TRBJ2-7; 7 bases are a match to TRBD1. Germline-derived CDR1 and CDR2 are SGHRS and YFSETQ. J was trimmed by 3 bases and V by 3 bases; bases with no gene match: 3. The CDR3 has 13 residues. CDR3 DNA sequence: TGCGCCAGCAGCTCACAGGGGCGCTACGAGCAGTACTTC. It yields the protein CASSSQGRYEQYF.

This chain connects TRBV27 to TRBJ1-1; no definite D call. This CDR3 spans 17 amino acids. Germline V gives CDR1 MNHEY, CDR2 SMNVEV (reference sequence). The V gene lost 1 base and the J gene lost 1 base, with 16 bases spanning the gap. CDR3 coding DNA: TGTGCCAGCAGTTTATATTATGGGGTGAGGGAGAACACTGAAGCTTTCTTT. Protein sequence: CASSLYYGVRENTEAFF.